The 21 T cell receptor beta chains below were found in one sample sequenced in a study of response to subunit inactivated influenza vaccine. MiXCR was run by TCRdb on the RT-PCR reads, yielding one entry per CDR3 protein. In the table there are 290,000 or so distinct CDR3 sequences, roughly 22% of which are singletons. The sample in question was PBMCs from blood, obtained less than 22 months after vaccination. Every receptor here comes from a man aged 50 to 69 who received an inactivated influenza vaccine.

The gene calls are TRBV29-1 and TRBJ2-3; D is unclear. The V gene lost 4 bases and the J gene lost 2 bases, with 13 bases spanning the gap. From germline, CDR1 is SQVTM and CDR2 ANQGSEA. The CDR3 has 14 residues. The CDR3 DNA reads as TGCAGCGTTGCCCCCGCCTCTTACACAGATACGCAGTATTTT. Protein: CSVAPASYTDTQYF.

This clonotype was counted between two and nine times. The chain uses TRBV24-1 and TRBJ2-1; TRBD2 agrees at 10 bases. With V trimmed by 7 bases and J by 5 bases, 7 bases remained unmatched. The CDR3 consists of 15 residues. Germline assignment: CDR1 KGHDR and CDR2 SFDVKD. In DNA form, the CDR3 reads TGTGCCACCAGCGTGACTAGCGGGCGGGACAATGAGCAGTTCTTC. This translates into CATSVTSGRDNEQFF.

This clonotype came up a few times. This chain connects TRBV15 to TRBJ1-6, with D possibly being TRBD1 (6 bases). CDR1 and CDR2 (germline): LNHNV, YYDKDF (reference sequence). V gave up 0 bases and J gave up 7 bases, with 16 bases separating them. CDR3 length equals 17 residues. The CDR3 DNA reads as TGTGCCACCAGCAGAGATCAGATGGGACAACAAAATTCACCCCTCCACTTT. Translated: CATSRDQMGQQNSPLHF.

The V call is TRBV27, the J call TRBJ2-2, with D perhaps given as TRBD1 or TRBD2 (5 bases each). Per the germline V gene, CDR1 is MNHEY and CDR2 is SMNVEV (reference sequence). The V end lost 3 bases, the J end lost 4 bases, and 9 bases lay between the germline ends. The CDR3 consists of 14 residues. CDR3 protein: CASSFGGTTGELFF. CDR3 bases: TGTGCCAGCAGTTTTGGGGGAACCACCGGGGAGCTGTTTTTT.

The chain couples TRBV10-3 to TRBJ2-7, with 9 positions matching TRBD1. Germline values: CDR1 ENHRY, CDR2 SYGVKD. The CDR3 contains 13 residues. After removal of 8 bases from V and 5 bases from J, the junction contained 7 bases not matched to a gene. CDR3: CAIRVQGANEQYF. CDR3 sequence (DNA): TGTGCCATCCGGGTACAGGGGGCTAACGAGCAGTACTTC.

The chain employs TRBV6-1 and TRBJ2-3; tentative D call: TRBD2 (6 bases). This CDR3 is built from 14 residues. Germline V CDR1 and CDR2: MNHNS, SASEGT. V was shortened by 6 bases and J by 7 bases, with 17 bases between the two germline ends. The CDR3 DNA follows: TGTGCCAGCAGACCCGACGGACTACCCCATACGCAGTATTTT. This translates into CASRPDGLPHTQYF.

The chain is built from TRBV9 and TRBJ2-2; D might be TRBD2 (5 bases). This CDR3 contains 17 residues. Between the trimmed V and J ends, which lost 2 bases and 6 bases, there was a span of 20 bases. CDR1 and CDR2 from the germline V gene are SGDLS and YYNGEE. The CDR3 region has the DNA TGTGCCAGCAGCGTGTTGAGTAGCGACCATAGAGCCGGGGAGCTGTTTTTT. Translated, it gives CASSVLSSDHRAGELFF.

CDR3 amino acids: CAISTGQERANVLTF. Written as DNA, the CDR3 is TGTGCCATCAGCACAGGTCAAGAAAGAGCCAACGTCCTGACTTTC. The chain uses TRBV10-3 and TRBJ2-6, with D perhaps matching TRBD1 (5 bases). Trimming took off 6 bases at V and 7 bases at J, with 16 bases between the two ends. Per the germline V gene, CDR1 is ENHRY and CDR2 is SYGVKD. The CDR3 loop spans 15 amino acids.

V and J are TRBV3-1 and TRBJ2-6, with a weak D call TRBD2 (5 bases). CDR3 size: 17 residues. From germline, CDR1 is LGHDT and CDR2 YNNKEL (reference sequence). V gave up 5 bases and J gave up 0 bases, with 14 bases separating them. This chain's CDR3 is CASSSSWEISGANVLTF. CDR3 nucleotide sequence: TGTGCCAGCAGCAGTAGCTGGGAGATCTCTGGGGCCAACGTCCTGACTTTC.

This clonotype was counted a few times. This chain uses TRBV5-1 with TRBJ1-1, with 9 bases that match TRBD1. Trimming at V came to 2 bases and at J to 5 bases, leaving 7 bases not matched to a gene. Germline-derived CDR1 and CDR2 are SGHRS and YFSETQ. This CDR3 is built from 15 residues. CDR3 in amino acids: CASSFTGDRATEAFF. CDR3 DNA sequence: TGCGCCAGCAGCTTCACAGGGGACAGGGCTACTGAAGCTTTCTTT.

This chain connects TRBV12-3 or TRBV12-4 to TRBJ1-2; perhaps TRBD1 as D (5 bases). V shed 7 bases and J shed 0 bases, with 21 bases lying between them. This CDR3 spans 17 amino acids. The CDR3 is CASTAGRRGLTNYGYTF. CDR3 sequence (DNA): TGTGCCAGCACCGCCGGACGAAGGGGACTCACTAACTATGGCTACACCTTC.

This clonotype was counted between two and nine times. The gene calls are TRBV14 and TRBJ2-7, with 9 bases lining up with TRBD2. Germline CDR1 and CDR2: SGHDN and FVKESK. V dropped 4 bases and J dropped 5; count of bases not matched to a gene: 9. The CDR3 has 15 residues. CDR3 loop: CASSRDSGSRHEQYF. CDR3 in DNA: TGTGCCAGCAGCCGTGATAGCGGGAGTCGCCACGAGCAGTACTTC.

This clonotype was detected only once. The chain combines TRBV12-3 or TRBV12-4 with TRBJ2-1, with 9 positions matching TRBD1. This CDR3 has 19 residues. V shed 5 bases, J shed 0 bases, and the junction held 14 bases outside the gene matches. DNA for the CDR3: TGTGCCAGCAGTCCAACAGGGGGCGGATCACTTAGCTCCTACAATGAGCAGTTCTTC. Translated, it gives CASSPTGGGSLSSYNEQFF.

The CDR3 DNA reads TGCGCCAGCAGCTTGGACTCAAACAATCAGCCCCAGCATTTT. Translation: CASSLDSNNQPQHF. The V call is TRBV5-1, the J call TRBJ1-5; D gene uncertain. Germline-derived CDR1 and CDR2 are SGHRS and YFSETQ. V was clipped by 0 bases and J by 3 bases, with 7 bases between them. This CDR3 comprises 14 residues.

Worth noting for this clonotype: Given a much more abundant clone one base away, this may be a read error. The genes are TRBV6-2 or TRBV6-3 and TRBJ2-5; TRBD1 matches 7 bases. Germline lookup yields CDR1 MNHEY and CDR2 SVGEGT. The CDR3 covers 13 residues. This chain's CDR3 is CASNDRAEEAQYF. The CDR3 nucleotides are TGTGCCAGCAATGACAGGGCTGAAGAGGCCCAGTACTTC.

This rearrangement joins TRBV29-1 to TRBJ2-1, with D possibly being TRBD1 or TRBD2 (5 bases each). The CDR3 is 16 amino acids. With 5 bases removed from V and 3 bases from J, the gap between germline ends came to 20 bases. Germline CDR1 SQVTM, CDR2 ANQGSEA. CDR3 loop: CSVPLSGGRIYNEQFF. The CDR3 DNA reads TGCAGCGTTCCCCTTTCTGGGGGTAGAATCTACAATGAGCAGTTCTTC.

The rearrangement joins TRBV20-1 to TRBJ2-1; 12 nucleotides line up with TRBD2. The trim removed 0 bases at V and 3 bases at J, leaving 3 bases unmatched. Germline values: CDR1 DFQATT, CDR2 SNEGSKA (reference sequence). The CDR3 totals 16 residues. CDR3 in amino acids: CSARELAGGFYNEQFF. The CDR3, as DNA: TGCAGTGCTAGAGAACTAGCGGGGGGCTTCTACAATGAGCAGTTCTTC.

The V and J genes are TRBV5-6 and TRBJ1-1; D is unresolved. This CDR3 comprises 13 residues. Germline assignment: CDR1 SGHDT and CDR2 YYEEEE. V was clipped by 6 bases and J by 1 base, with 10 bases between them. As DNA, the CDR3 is TGTGCCAGCACCCATTGGGAGAACACTGAAGCTTTCTTT. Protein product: CASTHWENTEAFF.

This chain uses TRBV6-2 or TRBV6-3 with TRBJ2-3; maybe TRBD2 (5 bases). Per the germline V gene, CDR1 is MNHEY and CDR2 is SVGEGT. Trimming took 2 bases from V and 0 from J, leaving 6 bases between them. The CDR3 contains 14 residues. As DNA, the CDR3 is TGTGCCAGCAGTTACCAGCGGAGCACAGATACGCAGTATTTT. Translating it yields CASSYQRSTDTQYF.

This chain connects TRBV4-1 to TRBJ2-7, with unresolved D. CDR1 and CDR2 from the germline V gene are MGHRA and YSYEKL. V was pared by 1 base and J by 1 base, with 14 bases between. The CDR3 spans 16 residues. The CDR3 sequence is CASSQVIVQASYEQYF. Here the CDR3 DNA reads TGCGCCAGCAGCCAAGTGATCGTTCAGGCTTCCTACGAGCAGTACTTC.

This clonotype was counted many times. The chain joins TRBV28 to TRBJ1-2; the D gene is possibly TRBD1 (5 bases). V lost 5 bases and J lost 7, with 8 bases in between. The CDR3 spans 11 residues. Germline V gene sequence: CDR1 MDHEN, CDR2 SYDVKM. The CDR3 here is CASSLDIGYTF. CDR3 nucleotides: TGTGCCAGCAGTCTGGACATTGGCTACACCTTC.